This T cell receptor beta chain is from a study of blood T cell repertoires in COVID-19. Study context: From the United States, Italy and Spain came samples of acute and convalescent COVID-19. T cells, B-cell-depleted T cells, or PBMCs supplied cDNA or gDNA.

Per the original methods: Researchers report that nucleated cell counts were estimated from reference gene primer amplification. Clones were sequenced by immunoSEQ multiplex PCR, and TCRdb holds only the in-frame ones, with some missing. V, J and clone size are taken as reported in that table, and D and trimming were inferred from the DNA itself. In the table there are 200,000 to 300,000 clones, roughly 76% of which are singletons. This CDR3 contains 15 residues. Germline assignment: CDR1 SGHNT and CDR2 YYREEE (reference sequence). V lost 4 bases to trimming and J lost 1 base, with 14 bases between them. It was during active infection that Seattle patients were enrolled and then longitudinally followed.

This sequence joins TRBV5-4 and TRBJ2-5, with a tentative D call TRBD2 (6 bases). Sequencing was done on a sample of peripheral blood. The clonotype comes from an elderly woman with COVID-19, enrolled during active disease. CDR3 amino acids: CASSPGRGPQETQYF. CDR3 bases: TGTGCCAGCAGCCCGGGGCGGGGCCCCCAAGAGACCCAGTACTTC.